Each of the 29 T cell receptor beta chains below was sequenced from the same sample in a study of CD8+ T cells in alopecia areata. Treatment in this sample: oral pan-JAK inhibitor, 5-10 mg twice daily. Extracted RNA was reverse transcribed into cDNA, the sequencing template. TCRdb's table, derived via immunoSEQ multiplex PCR, lists solely in-frame clones and lacks some. Here the sample spans roughly 120,000 clones, roughly 60% being singletons. The source was CD8+ T cells sorted from blood, collected at week 4, from a patient treated with tofacitinib. The receptors stem from a human donor with alopecia areata.

The chain recombines TRBV7-9 with TRBJ2-1; TRBD1 agrees at 7 bases. The CDR3 covers 13 residues. V gave up 2 bases and J gave up 5 bases; unmatched junction bases: 0. The germline V gene has CDR1 SEHNR and CDR2 FQNEAQ (reference sequence). The CDR3 DNA follows: TGTGCCAGCAGCTTAACAGGGGACAATGAGCAGTTCTTC. It translates to CASSLTGDNEQFF.

In its sample, this clone was seen a few times. This rearrangement joins TRBV29-1 to TRBJ2-1; D might be TRBD1 (5 bases). The CDR3 is 10 residues long. The germline CDR1 and CDR2 sequences are SQVTM and ANQGSEA. The ends were cut back, 5 bases at V and 9 bases at J, with 8 bases in the middle. CDR3 sequence (DNA): TGCAGCGTTAGGGGTACTGAGCAGTTCTTC. This translates into CSVRGTEQFF.

V usage is TRBV7-2 and J usage is TRBJ2-1, with 7 positions matching TRBD2. This CDR3 contains 17 residues. V lost 2 bases and J lost 0; bases outside the gene matches: 7. The germline gives CDR1 SGHTA, CDR2 FQGNSA. CDR3 amino acids: CASSLPTAGFSYNEQFF. In DNA, the CDR3 is TGTGCCAGCAGCTTACCGACAGCGGGGTTCTCCTACAATGAGCAGTTCTTC.

In this sample, this clone turned up once. CDR3 sequence reads: CASSGWARQGGTEAFF. The CDR3 DNA reads TGTGCCAGCAGTGGATGGGCAAGACAGGGGGGCACTGAAGCTTTCTTT. J is TRBJ1-1 and V is TRBV25-1; 9 bases align to TRBD1. Germline-derived CDR1 and CDR2 are MGHDK and SYGVNS. With V trimmed by 4 bases and J by 4 bases, 10 bases remained unmatched. The CDR3 is 16 amino acids.

The table lists this clone with a few counts. The CDR3 region is CAWTVNQETQYF. For the CDR3, the DNA is TGTGCCTGGACCGTCAACCAAGAGACCCAGTACTTC. This chain connects TRBV30 to TRBJ2-5; D is ambiguous. The CDR3 consists of 12 residues. Trimming cost V 4 bases and J 0 bases, with 6 bases left between them. CDR1 is GTSNPN and CDR2 is SVGIG in the germline V gene (reference sequence).

The J gene is TRBJ1-1, the V gene TRBV30; D not certain. Trimming cost V 5 bases and J 5 bases, with 12 bases left between them. Germline V lookup: CDR1 GTSNPN, CDR2 SVGIG (reference sequence). The CDR3 has 12 amino acids. The DNA for the CDR3 is TGTGCCTGGGTAGAGATGGGGACTGAAGCTTTCTTT. Protein sequence: CAWVEMGTEAFF.

The chain uses TRBV11-2 and TRBJ1-1, with D perhaps TRBD1 (6 bases). CDR1 is SGHAT and CDR2 is FQNNGV in the germline V gene. The CDR3 totals 15 residues. Trimming shortened V by 5 bases and J by 1 base, and 14 bases separated the two germline ends. CDR3 loop: CASSPPGQRNTEAFF. The CDR3 DNA reads TGTGCCAGCAGCCCGCCAGGACAGCGGAACACTGAAGCTTTCTTT.

This chain connects TRBV6-4 to TRBJ2-1; TRBD2 agrees at 10 bases. Trimming removed 3 bases from V and 4 bases from J; junction bases left unmatched: 6. The CDR3 covers 16 residues. Germline CDR1 reads MRHNA; CDR2 reads SNTAGT. The CDR3 region is CASSEAAGGRYNEQFF. Written as DNA, the CDR3 is TGTGCCAGCAGTGAAGCAGCGGGGGGGCGGTACAATGAGCAGTTCTTC.

This clone has a handful of counts. V is TRBV7-9 and J is TRBJ2-7; the D is unclear. CDR1 is SEHNR and CDR2 is FQNEAQ in the germline V gene (reference sequence). The CDR3 runs to 13 residues. Trimming shortened V by 2 bases and J by 5 bases, and 10 bases separated the two germline ends. The CDR3 region is CASSLSRTHEQYF. The CDR3 region has the DNA TGTGCCAGCAGCTTATCCCGGACCCACGAGCAGTACTTC.

This clone was found a few times. V usage is TRBV29-1 and J usage is TRBJ2-4; D possibly uses TRBD1 or TRBD2 (5 bases each). Per the germline V gene, CDR1 is SQVTM and CDR2 is ANQGSEA. Trimming left V 6 bases short and J 1 base short, with 19 bases between. The CDR3 totals 16 residues. This chain's CDR3 is CSVQPRQTMAKNIQYF. The CDR3 DNA reads TGCAGCGTCCAACCCCGACAGACTATGGCCAAAAACATTCAGTACTTC.

This chain joins TRBV7-2 and TRBJ2-5; D ambiguous. Germline V CDR1 and CDR2: SGHTA, FQGNSA. The CDR3 spans 10 residues. The V and J ends lost 5 bases and 5 bases respectively, with 3 bases between them. CDR3 protein: CASSTETQYF. The CDR3 DNA sequence: TGTGCCAGCAGCACGGAGACCCAGTACTTC.

V is TRBV5-1 and J is TRBJ2-7, with a possible D match to TRBD2 (5 bases). The V end was cut by 5 bases, the J end by 2 bases, with 14 bases between. The CDR3 consists of 14 residues. Germline V lookup: CDR1 SGHRS, CDR2 YFSETQ. CDR3 DNA: TGCGCCAGCAGAGAGGACTTCGGGACCTACGAGCAGTACTTC. Its translation is CASREDFGTYEQYF.

The CDR3 sequence: CATSGGTEQNTGELFF. As DNA, the CDR3 is TGTGCCACCTCGGGAGGAACAGAGCAAAACACCGGGGAGCTGTTTTTT. V usage is TRBV15 and J usage is TRBJ2-2, with 7 bases matching TRBD2. This CDR3 has 16 residues. Trimming cost V 8 bases and J 2 bases; bases outside gene matches: 11. CDR1 is LNHNV and CDR2 is YYDKDF in the germline V gene (reference sequence).

This clone has a handful of counts. The chain couples TRBV30 to TRBJ2-5; the D is unclear. The CDR3 sequence is 13 residues long. V lost 5 bases, J lost 5 bases, and 15 bases lay in between. Germline V lookup: CDR1 GTSNPN, CDR2 SVGIG (reference sequence). CDR3: CAWQTGLGETQYF. CDR3 nucleotide sequence: TGTGCCTGGCAGACCGGTCTAGGTGAGACCCAGTACTTC.

This chain uses TRBV5-6 with TRBJ2-2; 10 bases align to TRBD2. The J segment lost 5 bases and the V segment lost 3 bases, leaving 10 bases of the junction unmatched. The CDR3 runs 17 residues. Germline CDR1 reads SGHDT; CDR2 reads YYEEEE. The CDR3 loop reads CASSWYLAGDSTGELFF. The CDR3 DNA reads TGTGCCAGCAGCTGGTACCTAGCGGGGGATTCAACCGGGGAGCTGTTTTTT.

The sample holds many counts of this clone. The chain employs TRBV6-4 and TRBJ2-2; D call uncertain. The length of the CDR3 is 13 residues. V was cut by 8 bases and J by 7 bases, with 14 bases left in between. Germline V CDR1 and CDR2: MRHNA, SNTAGT. The CDR3 loop is CASGDPTSGELFF. CDR3 sequence (DNA): TGTGCCAGCGGAGACCCGACCAGCGGGGAGCTGTTTTTT.

The rearrangement uses TRBV7-9 and TRBJ2-1, with D unclear. Germline V gene lookup returns CDR1 SEHNR and CDR2 FQNEAQ (reference sequence). The V gene lost 5 bases and the J gene lost 8 bases, with 10 bases spanning the gap. CDR3 length equals 12 residues. CDR3 nucleotides: TGTGCCAGCAGCCTTCGGCTCGATGAGCAGTTCTTC. This gives the protein CASSLRLDEQFF.

The rearrangement links TRBV11-2 to TRBJ1-2, with D perhaps TRBD1 (6 bases). The CDR3 totals 15 residues. The ends were cut back, 3 bases at V and 5 bases at J, with 16 bases in the middle. Germline V lookup: CDR1 SGHAT, CDR2 FQNNGV. CDR3 sequence: CASSFGTFGAYGYTF. The CDR3 nucleotides are TGTGCCAGCAGCTTCGGGACATTTGGCGCGTATGGCTACACCTTC.

This clone was detected only a few times. This sequence joins TRBV4-1 and TRBJ2-5; D unresolved. Germline CDR1 MGHRA, CDR2 YSYEKL. The V gene lost 1 base and the J gene lost 1 base, with 7 bases spanning the gap. CDR3 length: 14 amino acids. The DNA of the CDR3 is TGCGCCAGCAGCCAAGGACCGTTCCAAGAGACCCAGTACTTC. This gives the protein CASSQGPFQETQYF.

A few counts support this clone. The chain couples TRBV5-1 to TRBJ2-2, with D perhaps TRBD1 (6 bases). CDR1 and CDR2 from the germline V gene are SGHRS and YFSETQ. Trimming removed 4 bases from V and 1 base from J, with 11 bases in between. The CDR3 runs to 15 residues. The CDR3 region is CASSGPGQNTGELFF. The CDR3 DNA sequence: TGCGCCAGCAGCGGGCCGGGACAGAACACCGGGGAGCTGTTTTTT.

The chain joins TRBV30 to TRBJ1-2; D is ambiguous. The CDR3 has 14 residues. Between the trimmed V and J ends, which lost 4 bases and 0 bases, there was a span of 12 bases. Germline lookup yields CDR1 GTSNPN and CDR2 SVGIG (reference sequence). Here the CDR3 DNA reads TGTGCCTGGATCCGGGTCGGGGCTAACTATGGCTACACCTTC. Translated, it gives CAWIRVGANYGYTF.

This clone was seen only a few times. The CDR3 region is CASTPKRAGDGYTF. The CDR3, as DNA: TGTGCCAGCACTCCGAAAAGGGCGGGGGACGGCTACACCTTC. The chain recombines TRBV2 with TRBJ1-2; D is perhaps TRBD1 (5 bases). In germline, CDR1 is SNHLY, CDR2 FYNNEI. Trimming stripped 7 bases from V and 8 bases from J, with 20 bases between. This CDR3 has 14 residues.

The chain joins TRBV7-9 to TRBJ2-5; D ambiguous. Germline CDR1 is SEHNR and CDR2 is FQNEAQ (reference sequence). This CDR3 comprises 16 residues. V was cut by 4 bases and J by 7 bases, with 22 bases left in between. CDR3 loop: CASSSDGRILLWTQYF. DNA of the CDR3: TGTGCCAGCAGCTCCGACGGGCGAATACTGTTATGGACCCAGTACTTC.

V and J are TRBV29-1 and TRBJ2-5; D remains unclear. V lost 3 bases and J 0 bases, leaving 14 bases between the germline ends. Germline loops: CDR1 SQVTM, CDR2 ANQGSEA. This CDR3 is built from 15 residues. The CDR3 nucleotides are TGCAGCGTTGAGGGTTTGAGGTTGTACCAAGAGACCCAGTACTTC. Its protein product is CSVEGLRLYQETQYF.

The chain links TRBV27 to TRBJ1-1; no reliable D call. Germline loops: CDR1 MNHEY, CDR2 SMNVEV (reference sequence). This CDR3 is 13 amino acids long. V lost 2 bases to trimming and J lost 4 bases, with 8 bases between them. The CDR3, as DNA: TGTGCCAGCAGTTTAGGAGGGTCCACTGAAGCTTTCTTT. Residues: CASSLGGSTEAFF.

This rearrangement joins TRBV25-1 to TRBJ2-7; D is undetermined. Trimming took 1 base from V and 2 from J, leaving 12 bases between them. CDR1 and CDR2 from the germline V gene are MGHDK and SYGVNS. This CDR3 region has 15 residues. CDR3 sequence: CASSEWRDGTYEQYF. The DNA for the CDR3 is TGTGCCAGCAGTGAATGGCGTGACGGAACCTACGAGCAGTACTTC.

The count of this clone is one. The V and J genes are TRBV7-9 and TRBJ2-1; D not certain. Germline CDR1 reads SEHNR; CDR2 reads FQNEAQ (reference sequence). The V end was cut by 3 bases, the J end by 0 bases, with 12 bases between. The CDR3 consists of 16 residues. CDR3 in amino acids: CASSFLDSYSYNEQFF. The DNA of the CDR3 is TGTGCCAGCAGCTTTCTCGACTCCTACTCCTACAATGAGCAGTTCTTC.

CDR3 sequence: CASSLGRDSYEQYF. The CDR3 region has the DNA TGTGCCAGCAGCTTAGGTCGGGACAGCTACGAGCAGTACTTC. The chain carries TRBV7-2 and TRBJ2-7; 7 nucleotides agree with TRBD1. This CDR3 region has 14 residues. Germline assignment: CDR1 SGHTA and CDR2 FQGNSA. V shed 1 base, J shed 3 bases, and the junction held 3 bases outside the gene matches.

The chain recombines TRBV28 with TRBJ2-7, with D possibly being TRBD2 (5 bases). Germline assignment: CDR1 MDHEN and CDR2 SYDVKM. This CDR3 comprises 13 residues. The germline V and J ends were trimmed by 7 bases and 0 bases, with 10 bases remaining between them. The CDR3 DNA reads TGTGCCAGCATGAGGGCCCTCTCCTACGAGCAGTACTTC. The encoded protein is CASMRALSYEQYF.